This T cell receptor (beta chain) was found in a study of neurological immune-mediated disorders (dated by TCRdb to about 2019). Study-level background: Peripheral blood TCR-beta repertoires from patients with HTLV-I-associated myelopathy (HAM/TSP), patients with multiple sclerosis, and healthy controls were compared in the study using UMI-based sequencing. The roughly 100 TCR-beta libraries covered PBMC samples along with longitudinal samples, technical triplicates, and paired sorted CD4+ and CD8+ T-cell subsets. The cohort comprised 68 subjects: roughly 15 HAM/TSP patients, around 35 multiple sclerosis patients and 20 or so healthy controls.

Only a few counts were recorded for this clonotype. Its antigen remains unidentified. Base qualities were left out, and no much larger clone turns up one base away. Results and caveats for the whole study, not just this receptor: The highest TCR clonal expansion was observed in HAM/TSP patients, whereas the lowest was observed in MS patients, even when compared with healthy controls. Expanded clones from different subjects shared no identical CDR3 amino acid sequences, which suggests that TCR-beta repertoires were private in all groups.

The healthy controls were volunteers from blood banks in Maryland, USA. Sorted-subset TCR libraries were prepared from around 1 million sorted CD4+ or CD8+ T cells. Peripheral blood was subjected to Ficoll-Hypaque density gradient centrifugation to isolate PBMCs, which were then cryopreserved in liquid nitrogen. The study also sequenced paired sorted CD4+ and CD8+ subsets from healthy controls, HAM/TSP patients and MS patients. To synthesize cDNA, template-switch 5'RACE was performed with a primer carrying a 10-nucleotide random unique molecular identifier so that each TCR transcript was tagged. Each sequencing run produced over 180 million TCR-beta sequences covering 15-18 subjects. The RNeasy kit was used to extract total RNA. Using the KAPA Real-time Library Amplification kit, TCR-beta VDJ regions were amplified with primers for the TCR constant region and the 5'RACE anchor. Sample indexes and Illumina adaptors were added in a first PCR, and a second PCR then increased library yield. After Ampure bead purification, the roughly 650 bp TCR product was size-selected on a 2% E-gel SizeSelection system. Before pooling, libraries had their quality checked on a Bioanalyzer, their concentration measured with Qubit, and their quantity determined with the Kapa Library Quantification kit. Libraries were sequenced paired-end 2 x 150 bp on an Illumina HiSeq 2500. To increase sequence diversity, 25-30% phiX was spiked into each library pool. The paper's processing steps were these. The quality-filtered reads were processed with the UMI-based MiGEC pipeline, whose error correction step removed more than 80% of the raw TCR sequences. VDJ genes were aligned to IMGT germline references, and clonotypes were defined by unique CDR3 amino acid sequence plus V-J genes. Clonal expansion, Shannon diversity and CDR3 relatedness were evaluated with VDJtools (CalcPairwiseDistances, ClusterSamples), while phylogenetic trees were built in CLCbio workbench. Expanded clones were defined as having at least 8 unique UMIs, based on coefficient-of-variation modelling across technical triplicates. TCRdb ran its own pipeline on the public reads, namely fastp trimming at Q25 and MiXCR clone calling, and kept in-frame beta chains. For every CDR3 protein sequence, its rows merge into one entry that carries the most common genes and DNA. None of the V and J calls come from the authors' own analysis; TCRdb made them. The sample table holds tens of thousands of distinct CDR3 sequences, of which approximately 5% were seen once. Clones ranked in the top ten supply roughly 9% of the sample.

Based on the germline V gene, the CDR1 and CDR2 sequences are KGHSH and LQKENI. The CDR3 spans 15 residues, from the cysteine through the phenylalanine. Only the CDR3 portion is preserved as DNA: 45 bases, with reading frame beginning at the first base. V drops 2 bases and J drops 5 bases, leaving 13 bases in between. The TCR was taken from a man aged 18-30 years in good health. Sequenced sample: CD4+ T cells from blood. The sequence joins TRBV18 to TRBJ1-5, with a weak D call of TRBD1 (5 bases match). The CDR3 reads as follows: CASSPTGTGHQPQHF. The DNA reads as follows: TGTGCCAGCTCACCAACCGGGACCGGGCATCAGCCCCAGCATTTT. The full variable domain, completed from the reference TRBV18 and TRBJ1-5 proteins outside the CDR3, reads NAGVMQNPRHLVRRRGQEARLRCSPMKGHSHVYWYRQLPEEGLKFMVYLQKENIIDESGMPKERFSAEFPKEGPSILRIQQVVRGDSAAYFCASSPTGTGHQPQHFGDGTRLSIL.